Included here is one T cell receptor (beta chain) sequence, with context. What this receptor recognizes is not known. No base-level quality is on record; no much larger clone is a single base apart. This entry is derived from a study of control samples from healthy donors and cancer patients (dated by TCRdb to about 2020). Reading the germline V gene gives CDR1 SGHTA and CDR2 FQGNSA. From V the trimming removes 0 bases and from J it removes 5 bases, while the gene matches leave 9 bases of the junction unaccounted for. The CDR3 measures 16 amino acids from cysteine to phenylalanine. Just the 48-base CDR3 DNA is kept, in frame starting at base 1. Receptor libraries were prepared by the immunoSEQ multiplex PCR assay. Imported from immuneACCESS, the table was reduced by TCRdb to in-frame sequences with V and J called. These copies leave out some clones; in studies compared against another copy, an unresolved V gene accounts for under half, and the cause of the remainder is not known. A total of some 140,000 clones appear in this sample, 80% to 90% of them only once. The ten most abundant clones make up just over 8.5% of the sample.

Sequenced material: blood. The source of this sequence is a young woman in good health. The V and J segments used are TRBV7-2 and TRBJ1-1, with 7 middle bases fitting TRBD1. This receptor has the CDR3 CASSLALGGAWTEAFF. The sequence in DNA is TGTGCCAGCAGCTTAGCCTTAGGGGGCGCTTGGACTGAAGCTTTCTTT.